The 19 T cell receptor beta chains below all came from one sample that was sequenced in a study of T cell clonality in common variable immunodeficiency. Profiled with immunoSEQ multiplex PCR; TCRdb holds only in-frame clones, not every one. The sample was found to contain 75,000 to 85,000 clones, and every one recurs. The sample was peripheral blood mononuclear cells. The receptors come from a person aged 18 to 75 in good health.

Note on this clone: The CDR3 is cut off 3 residues early in the read; its end comes from the germline J gene. V and J are TRBV6-2 or TRBV6-3 and TRBJ1-3; D unclear. There are 15 residues in the CDR3. Trimming removed 8 bases from V and 0 bases from J, with 14 bases in between. CDR1 is MNHEY, CDR2 SVGEGT, per germline. CDR3 sequence: CASGQSRFSGNTIYF. The sequenced CDR3 bases are TGTGCCAGCGGTCAATCGCGATTCTCTGGAAACACC.

This clone was observed many times. The sequenced fragment ends 3 residues before the CDR3 boundary, so the rest is inferred from the germline J gene. The chain uses TRBV28 and TRBJ2-7; tentative D call: TRBD1 (5 bases). This CDR3 is built from 15 residues. With 10 bases removed from V and 4 bases from J, the gap between germline ends came to 23 bases. Germline V gene lookup returns CDR1 MDHEN and CDR2 SYDVKM. The CDR3 sequence: CATAVRGRMGYEQYF. The part of the CDR3 DNA that was read is TGTGCCACCGCCGTTAGGGGTCGGATGGGTTACGAG.

This clone was counted at least ten times. The read halts 3 residues ahead of the CDR3 end, with the missing end drawn from the germline J gene. The chain carries TRBV20-1 and TRBJ1-4, with a weak D call TRBD1 (6 bases). The germline V and J ends were trimmed by 2 bases and 0 bases, with 16 bases remaining between them. The germline gives CDR1 DFQATT, CDR2 SNEGSKA (reference sequence). The CDR3 is 17 residues long. CDR3 bases read: TGCAGTGCTAGACCCCCCCTACAGGGAGCAACTAATGAAAAA. Its translation is CSARPPLQGATNEK. The entire CDR3 protein reads CSARPPLQGATNEKLFF.

The sample holds many counts of this clone. The read is 3 residues too short to cover the CDR3 end, so that end is filled in from the germline J gene. The chain has TRBV5-1 and TRBJ1-2, with D uncertain. This CDR3 comprises 14 residues. Trimming removed 4 bases from V and 5 bases from J, with 15 bases in between. CDR1 and CDR2 (germline): SGHRS, YFSETQ. The part of the CDR3 DNA that was read is TGCGCCAGCAGCCAGGCCCAAGGGCCATATGGC. Translating it yields CASSQAQGPYG. The whole CDR3 protein is CASSQAQGPYGYTF.

This clone showed up many times. Read sequence stops 3 residues before the CDR3 end, and the germline J gene provides the missing end. The rearrangement links TRBV7-9 to TRBJ2-7; 10 bases match TRBD1. The J segment lost 2 bases and the V segment lost 3 bases, leaving 4 bases of the junction unmatched. The CDR3 covers 15 residues. In germline, CDR1 is SEHNR, CDR2 FQNEAQ (reference sequence). CDR3 loop: CASSFAGQGPYEQYF. The sequenced part of the CDR3 DNA is TGTGCCAGCAGCTTTGCGGGACAGGGGCCCTACGAG.

This clone was counted many times. The read halts 3 residues ahead of the CDR3 end, with the missing end drawn from the germline J gene. This rearrangement joins TRBV2 to TRBJ2-2; 10 bases align to TRBD1. Germline trimming cut 8 bases from V and 6 bases from J; bases unmatched to any gene: 9. The CDR3 contains 15 residues. The V gene's germline CDR1 is SNHLY and CDR2 FYNNEI. CDR3 residues: CASSLDRGQAGELFF. Incomplete CDR3 DNA: TGTGCCAGCTCCCTCGACAGGGGGCAGGCCGGGGAG.

This clone was seen ten or more times. The missing CDR3 end, 3 residues past where the read stops, is filled in from the germline J gene. V usage is TRBV19 and J usage is TRBJ2-3, with TRBD2 as a possible D gene (6 bases). Trimming took off 3 bases at V and 3 bases at J, with 16 bases between the two ends. Looked up from germline, CDR1 is LNHDA and CDR2 is SQIVND (reference sequence). CDR3 size: 16 residues. The sequenced CDR3 bases are TGTGCCAGTAGTATGGCAGAGCGGGTAGGAACAGATACG. Translated, it gives CASSMAERVGTDT. The entire CDR3 is CASSMAERVGTDTQYF.

This clone has a count of ten or more. Read data end 3 residues before the CDR3 end; the end is taken from the germline J gene. The V gene is TRBV3-1 (or the pseudogene TRBV3-2), the J gene TRBJ2-3; D remains ambiguous. Germline V gene lookup returns CDR1 LGHDT and CDR2 YNNKEL (reference sequence). The CDR3 spans 13 residues. V was cut by 2 bases and J by 4 bases, with 7 bases left in between. The DNA read from the CDR3 is TGTGCCAGCAGCCAATCCCTCCCAGATACG. This encodes CASSQSLPDT. The entire CDR3 protein reads CASSQSLPDTQYF.

This clone was detected ten times or more. The read terminates 3 residues ahead of where the CDR3 ends, so the germline J gene completes it. The chain combines TRBV20-1 with TRBJ2-3; possible D gene TRBD2, 7 bases. This CDR3 has 14 residues. Trimming pared 5 bases from V and 0 bases from J, leaving 12 bases between. CDR1 and CDR2 from the germline V gene are DFQATT and SNEGSKA (reference sequence). The CDR3 bases that were read are TGCAGTGCTGGGGGGGACACAAGCACAGATACG. This encodes CSAGGDTSTDT. The full CDR3 sequence reads CSAGGDTSTDTQYF.

The table lists this clone with many counts. The read stops 3 residues short of the end of the CDR3; the missing end is completed from the germline J gene. The V gene is TRBV7-9, the J gene TRBJ2-5; TRBD1 aligns across 8 bases. The ends lost 1 base at V and 4 bases at J; junction bases unmatched: 5. Germline V gene sequence: CDR1 SEHNR, CDR2 FQNEAQ (reference sequence). The CDR3 has 15 amino acids. The CDR3 protein is CASSLDGQGRETQYF. The CDR3 DNA, read in part, is TGTGCCAGCAGCTTAGACGGACAGGGTAGAGAGACC.

This clone came up many times. The missing CDR3 end, 3 residues past where the read stops, is filled in from the germline J gene. The V and J genes are TRBV20-1 and TRBJ2-1; 7 bases are a match to TRBD2. With V trimmed by 6 bases and J by 3 bases, 17 bases remained unmatched. Germline CDR1 reads DFQATT; CDR2 reads SNEGSKA (reference sequence). This CDR3 has 17 amino acids. CDR3 residues: CSAPDSTGTTVYNEQFF. The covered CDR3 bases are TGCAGTGCCCCCGATTCCACCGGGACTACCGTCTACAATGAG.

This clone occurred many times. The CDR3 is cut off 3 residues early in the read; its end comes from the germline J gene. The chain employs TRBV19 and TRBJ2-7; 9 nucleotides match TRBD1. The CDR3 spans 16 residues. Looked up from germline, CDR1 is LNHDA and CDR2 is SQIVND (reference sequence). Losses at the gene ends were 2 bases for V and 4 bases for J; bases not matched to a gene: 9. The covered CDR3 bases are TGTGCCAGTAGTATAACAGGGACAGGGTTTCCTTACGAG. It specifies CASSITGTGFPYE. The entire CDR3 protein is CASSITGTGFPYEQYF.

This clone was counted at least ten times. The CDR3 is cut off 3 residues early in the read; its end comes from the germline J gene. The chain has TRBV6-2 or TRBV6-3 and TRBJ1-2; TRBD1 is a possible D gene (5 bases). CDR3 length: 15 amino acids. CDR1 is MNHEY and CDR2 is SVGEGT in the germline V gene. The V and J ends lost 5 bases and 4 bases respectively, with 17 bases between them. CDR3 in amino acids: CASSPRGEVGYGYTF. The DNA read from the CDR3 is TGTGCCAGCAGTCCTCGAGGGGAGGTAGGCTATGGC.

This clone was found many times. The CDR3 is cut off 3 residues early in the read; its end comes from the germline J gene. This chain links TRBV7-6 with TRBJ1-3, with D tentatively TRBD1 (6 bases). This CDR3 spans 15 amino acids. Germline lookup yields CDR1 SGHVS and CDR2 FNYEAQ. V lost 5 bases, J lost 4 bases, and 15 bases lay in between. CDR3 DNA (partial): TGTGCCAGCAGCCCAGATACAGGGTACGGAAACACC. This codes for CASSPDTGYGNT. In full, the CDR3 is CASSPDTGYGNTIYF. The entire variable domain, with the rest obtained from reference TRBV7-6 and TRBJ1-3, is as follows: GAGVSQSPRYKVTKRGQDVALRCDPISGHVSLYWYRQALGQGPEFLTYFNYEAQQDKSGLPNDRFSAERPEGSISTLTIQRTEQRDSAMYRCASSPDTGYGNTIYFGEGSWLTVV.

Many counts were recorded for this clone. The CDR3 loop is CASSGLAGGSYNEQFF. CDR3 DNA (partial): TGTGCCAGCTCGGGACTAGCGGGAGGGTCCTACAATGAG. This rearrangement joins TRBV18 to TRBJ2-1, with TRBD2 matching over 16 bases. The read gets to within 3 residues of the CDR3 end, and the germline J gene fills in the rest. The CDR3 runs 16 residues. Trimming at V came to 6 bases and at J to 1 base, leaving 0 bases not matched to a gene. Germline loops: CDR1 KGHSH, CDR2 LQKENI.

This clone was observed many times. The CDR3 goes on 3 residues after the read ends, and that part is filled in from the germline J gene. The V call is TRBV3-1 (or the pseudogene TRBV3-2), the J call TRBJ2-1; 8 nucleotides align to TRBD2. The CDR3 spans 15 residues. Per germline, CDR1 LGHDT and CDR2 YNNKEL (reference sequence). After removal of 4 bases from V and 5 bases from J, the junction contained 7 bases not matched to a gene. Incomplete CDR3 DNA: TGTGCCAGCAGCCCCCCCGGGGGGGGTAACAATGAG. Protein: CASSPPGGGNNE. The full CDR3 protein reads CASSPPGGGNNEQFF.

This clone occurred many times. Read data end 3 residues before the CDR3 end; the end is taken from the germline J gene. The chain couples TRBV18 to TRBJ2-5; TRBD2 agrees at 14 bases. The CDR3 spans 16 residues. Trimming took 2 bases from V and 5 from J; bases not matched to a gene: 4. From germline, CDR1 is KGHSH and CDR2 LQKENI. The CDR3 reads CASSPEGLAGEETQYF. The CDR3 DNA, read in part, is TGTGCCAGCTCACCAGAGGGACTAGCGGGGGAGGAGACC.

In its sample, this clone was seen many times. The read falls 3 residues short of the CDR3 end, and the missing part is taken from the germline J gene. The chain joins TRBV11-2 to TRBJ1-2; D might be TRBD1 (5 bases). Germline V gene data show CDR1 as SGHAT and CDR2 as FQNNGV. V was cut by 0 bases and J by 4 bases, with 9 bases left in between. The CDR3 is 14 amino acids. The CDR3 loop reads CASSLDLTVYGYTF. The sequenced CDR3 bases are TGTGCCAGCAGCTTAGATCTGACAGTCTATGGC.

This clone was observed at least ten times. The read comes to an end 3 residues before the CDR3 does, leaving the germline J gene to fill in the end. The genes are TRBV2 and TRBJ2-3, with D perhaps TRBD2 (6 bases). Germline assignment: CDR1 SNHLY and CDR2 FYNNEI. The CDR3 contains 16 residues. V was trimmed by 6 bases and J by 6 bases, leaving 22 bases between them. CDR3 bases read: TGTGCCAGCAGGACTCCACCGGGACTCCGAAGGGATACG. Translated, it gives CASRTPPGLRRDT. The whole CDR3 is CASRTPPGLRRDTQYF.